A selection of T cell receptor beta chains follows, all from one sample in a study of T cell responses to AZD1222 COVID-19 vaccine. Measured with immunoSEQ multiplex PCR; TCRdb has only the in-frame clones, and not every one. This table holds more than 70,000 clones, around 93% found once. Sequences were derived from peripheral blood, sampled 28 days after the second AZD1222 dose. These receptor sequences come from an adult who received the AZD1222 COVID-19 vaccine. Both conserved end residues are part of each CDR3. Fields, in order: V gene, CDR3 length, clone size, D gene, J gene, CDR3 DNA, CDR3 protein. The D gene is left open where the match is weak. Part of the rows lack a size; the others show once, few, many or a class for expanded clones.

v_gene: TRBV29-1
len: 13
abundance: NA
d_gene: TRBD1
j_gene: TRBJ2-2
CDR3nt: TGCAGCGCCGGGGACAGCAACACCGGGGAGCTGTTTTTT
CDR3aa: CSAGDSNTGELFF

v_gene: TRBV5-5
len: 15
abundance: few
d_gene: NA
j_gene: TRBJ1-1
CDR3nt: TGTGCCAGCAGCTTGTATCAGGGGACGAACACTGAAGCTTTCTTT
CDR3aa: CASSLYQGTNTEAFF

v_gene: TRBV19
len: 12
abundance: NA
d_gene: TRBD2
j_gene: TRBJ2-1
CDR3nt: TGTGCCAGTAGTCCGTCGGGAGGTGAGCAGTTCTTC
CDR3aa: CASSPSGGEQFF

v_gene: TRBV7-9
len: 13
abundance: NA
d_gene: TRBD1
j_gene: TRBJ2-7
CDR3nt: TGTGCCAGCAGCGGGCAGGGGGCCTACGAGCAGTACTTC
CDR3aa: CASSGQGAYEQYF

v_gene: TRBV7-9
len: 13
abundance: NA
d_gene: TRBD1
j_gene: TRBJ2-7
CDR3nt: TGTGCCAGCACCGGGACAGTCTCCTACGAGCAGTACTTC
CDR3aa: CASTGTVSYEQYF

v_gene: TRBV4-1
len: 19
abundance: NA
d_gene: TRBD2
j_gene: TRBJ2-3
CDR3nt: TGCGCCAGCAGCTTTCAAGGACTAGCGGGAAGGAAGGGTTCGTATACGCAGTATTTT
CDR3aa: CASSFQGLAGRKGSYTQYF

v_gene: TRBV3-1/TRBV3-2
len: 12
abundance: NA
d_gene: NA
j_gene: TRBJ1-5
CDR3nt: TGTGCCAGCAGCCAAGGGGGGATGCCCCAGCATTTT
CDR3aa: CASSQGGMPQHF

v_gene: TRBV28
len: 17
abundance: NA
d_gene: TRBD1
j_gene: TRBJ2-1
CDR3nt: TGTGCCAGCAGTTTATCGGTGGGACAGGGAGGGTACAATGAGCAGTTCTTC
CDR3aa: CASSLSVGQGGYNEQFF

v_gene: TRBV11-2
len: 14
abundance: NA
d_gene: NA
j_gene: TRBJ2-5
CDR3nt: TGTGCCAGCAGCTTAGAACAGGGGAGGGAGACCCAGTACTTC
CDR3aa: CASSLEQGRETQYF

v_gene: TRBV25-1
len: 11
abundance: NA
d_gene: NA
j_gene: TRBJ1-6
CDR3nt: TGTGCCACCGGCGATGTTTCACCCCTCCACTTT
CDR3aa: CATGDVSPLHF

v_gene: TRBV11-2
len: 14
abundance: NA
d_gene: TRBD2
j_gene: TRBJ2-1
CDR3nt: TGTGCCAGCAGCTATACTAGCGGTAACAATGAGCAGTTCTTC
CDR3aa: CASSYTSGNNEQFF

v_gene: TRBV11-3
len: 16
abundance: NA
d_gene: TRBD2
j_gene: TRBJ2-1
CDR3nt: TGTGCCAGCAGCTTAGAAGGACTAGCGGGAGTAGGTGAGCAGTTCTTC
CDR3aa: CASSLEGLAGVGEQFF

v_gene: TRBV12-3/TRBV12-4
len: 13
abundance: NA
d_gene: NA
j_gene: TRBJ1-6
CDR3nt: TGTGCCAGCAGTTTGGGATCAGATTCACCCCTCCACTTT
CDR3aa: CASSLGSDSPLHF

v_gene: TRBV9
len: 15
abundance: NA
d_gene: NA
j_gene: TRBJ2-6
CDR3nt: TGTGCCAGCAGCTTACAGGGCAACGGGGCCAACGTCCTGACTTTC
CDR3aa: CASSLQGNGANVLTF

v_gene: TRBV19
len: 15
abundance: NA
d_gene: TRBD1
j_gene: TRBJ1-4
CDR3nt: TGTGCCAGTAGTCCCGGGGACAGGGTGAATGAAAAACTGTTTTTT
CDR3aa: CASSPGDRVNEKLFF

v_gene: TRBV11-2
len: 16
abundance: NA
d_gene: TRBD1
j_gene: TRBJ1-6
CDR3nt: TGTGCCAGCAGCCCCAAGTGGGGGACAGGTAGCTCACCCCTCCACTTT
CDR3aa: CASSPKWGTGSSPLHF

v_gene: TRBV7-3
len: 15
abundance: NA
d_gene: NA
j_gene: TRBJ2-3
CDR3nt: TGTGCCAGCAGCCCAGGACTGGCCTACACAGATACGCAGTATTTT
CDR3aa: CASSPGLAYTDTQYF

v_gene: TRBV7-2
len: 14
abundance: NA
d_gene: NA
j_gene: TRBJ2-4
CDR3nt: TGTGCCAGCAGCCCCTACAGGGAGGGAAACATTCAGTACTTC
CDR3aa: CASSPYREGNIQYF

v_gene: TRBV5-1
len: 15
abundance: NA
d_gene: NA
j_gene: TRBJ2-3
CDR3nt: TGCGCCAGCAGCTTGGTGGCAGGGAGGACAGATACGCAGTATTTT
CDR3aa: CASSLVAGRTDTQYF

v_gene: TRBV5-1
len: 14
abundance: NA
d_gene: TRBD1
j_gene: TRBJ1-2
CDR3nt: TGCGCCAGCAGCGAGGGACAGGGGTGGGATGGCTACACCTTC
CDR3aa: CASSEGQGWDGYTF

v_gene: TRBV28
len: 13
abundance: NA
d_gene: NA
j_gene: TRBJ1-6
CDR3nt: TGTGCCAGCAGGTACGACCCCCTTGAACCCCTCCACTTT
CDR3aa: CASRYDPLEPLHF

v_gene: TRBV2
len: 15
abundance: NA
d_gene: TRBD1
j_gene: TRBJ1-5
CDR3nt: TGTGCCAGCAGTGAAGACAGGGGCAACAATCAGCCCCAGCATTTT
CDR3aa: CASSEDRGNNQPQHF

v_gene: TRBV15
len: 14
abundance: NA
d_gene: NA
j_gene: TRBJ1-1
CDR3nt: TGTGCCACCAGCAGAGGGACAGTGAACACTGAAGCTTTCTTT
CDR3aa: CATSRGTVNTEAFF

v_gene: TRBV6-2/TRBV6-3
len: 14
abundance: NA
d_gene: NA
j_gene: TRBJ2-2
CDR3nt: TGTGCCAGCAGTTACCGACAGGTTACCGGGGAGCTGTTTTTT
CDR3aa: CASSYRQVTGELFF

v_gene: TRBV3-1/TRBV3-2
len: 13
abundance: NA
d_gene: NA
j_gene: TRBJ2-7
CDR3nt: TGTGCCAGCAGCCAAGATGAGCAACGAGAGCAGTACTTC
CDR3aa: CASSQDEQREQYF